Below, one T cell receptor beta chain is given with its context. It lacks a known antigen. Base qualities are not provided; no much larger clone lies one nucleotide away. The donors were included in the validation cohort of 100 to 150 subjects, a group kept apart from the approximately 690-subject first cohort. Libraries were prepared through the immunoSEQ multiplex PCR assay. The authors' analysis ran thus. To diagnose cytomegalovirus status from the catalog of TCR beta chain sequences, a statistical classification framework was built. As stored in TCRdb, this immuneACCESS dataset retains in-frame rearrangements with V and J assigned. A fraction of the clones does not appear; measured against another copy, unresolved V genes explain less than half of the discrepancy, and the remainder lacks a known reason. The DNA gave D and trimming, while V, J and clone size come from that table. The sample table records about 160,000 clones; 89% of these occur just once. Together, the top ten hold around 10% of the sample.

The sample belongs to a study of cytomegalovirus exposure and HLA in healthy donors (TCRdb year 2017). In the study overall: According to a later analysis, one platform produced both the 120 validation repertoires and the 670 or so repertoires of the first cohort. The aim of the study was to test whether cataloging public T cell receptors could identify signatures of past pathogen exposure. Besides the first cohort of 550 to 750 subjects, a separate validation cohort made up of roughly 130 different subjects was used. To predict cytomegalovirus infection status, the study brought together high-throughput TCR immunosequencing, statistical association of individual TCRs with disease status, and machine learning.

What the authors observed across the whole study: All 120 or so repertoires were used to score co-occurrence in the validation cohort in a later analysis, because that analysis had no HLA typing for the cohort. Subsequent analysis determined that TCRs grouped into clusters in the first cohort also showed a tendency toward co-occurrence across the roughly 110 validation repertoires, and approximately 94% of cluster scores exceeded 0. In vitro tests confirmed that three of the cytomegalovirus-associated TCR beta chains recognize cytomegalovirus antigens. The authors suggested that the approach could potentially be generalized to other disease states and immunological phenotypes. Cytomegalovirus status was reported to be diagnosed by the classifier with high specificity and sensitivity in both the original and validation cohorts. The study gave a list of over 150 TCR beta chains associated with cytomegalovirus. While some public TCRs were present in many individuals, most TCR sequences turned up only very rarely across donors.

In the germline V gene, CDR1 corresponds to SGHRS and CDR2 to YFSETQ. V and J are trimmed by 4 bases and 0 bases, and the gene matches miss 5 bases of the junction. Its CDR3 holds 15 amino acids, cysteine through phenylalanine. The read is trimmed to its CDR3 DNA, 45 bases read in frame from base 1. Sequencing was performed on PBMCs. The chain was built from TRBV5-1 and TRBJ1-1, with 8 bases matching TRBD1. The TCR comes from a woman younger than 35 in good health and CMV-seropositive. The CDR3 protein sequence reads: CASSTGQGLNTEAFF. The DNA is as follows: TGCGCCAGCAGCACCGGACAGGGCTTGAACACTGAAGCTTTCTTT.